The 13 T cell receptor beta chains in this list originate from one sample, sequenced in a study of T cell responses to AZD1222 COVID-19 vaccine. Sequencing used immunoSEQ multiplex PCR; TCRdb keeps in-frame clones, though not all of them. The data contain 140,000 to 150,000 clones, roughly nine tenths of them seen just once; the ten biggest clones take up about 3.7%. Sequencing used peripheral blood, obtained on day 0 of AZD1222 vaccination. The receptor set was obtained from an adult in good health.

The chain combines TRBV18 with TRBJ1-1; D not certain. Germline CDR1 KGHSH, CDR2 LQKENI. This CDR3 comprises 15 residues. V lost 3 bases, J lost 1 base, and 12 bases lay in between. CDR3 in DNA: TGTGCCAGCTCACCCTCGGGGAGGACGAACACTGAAGCTTTCTTT. It encodes CASSPSGRTNTEAFF.

The CDR3 bases are TGCGCCAGCAGTGAGGACAGGGTGGACACAGATACGCAGTATTTT. Its protein is CASSEDRVDTDTQYF. V and J are TRBV10-1 and TRBJ2-3; 7 bases are a match to TRBD1. J gave up 2 bases and V 2 bases, and 4 bases lay outside the gene matches. The germline V gene encodes CDR1 WNHNN and CDR2 SYGVQD (reference sequence). CDR3 size: 15 residues.

This chain links TRBV6-2 or TRBV6-3 with TRBJ1-5; D gene unclear. Looked up from germline, CDR1 is MNHEY and CDR2 is SVGEGT. V shed 6 bases and J shed 0 bases, with 15 bases lying between them. The CDR3 totals 16 residues. CDR3 sequence reads: CASSPLRALSNQPQHF. CDR3 in DNA: TGTGCCAGCAGCCCCCTGAGAGCACTTAGCAATCAGCCCCAGCATTTT.

J is TRBJ1-5 and V is TRBV27; D remains ambiguous. Deletions cut 8 bases from V and 2 bases from J, with 10 bases between. The CDR3 covers 13 residues. Germline values: CDR1 MNHEY, CDR2 SMNVEV (reference sequence). The CDR3 DNA is TGTGCCAGCGCCCAGCCTGGCAATCAGCCCCAGCATTTT. The encoded protein is CASAQPGNQPQHF.

The rearrangement links TRBV12-5 to TRBJ1-5; 8 nucleotides align to TRBD1. The V gene end was trimmed by 6 bases and the J gene end by 6 bases; junction bases not matched to a gene: 16. This CDR3 is 17 amino acids long. Germline lookup yields CDR1 LGHNT and CDR2 FRNRAP. CDR3 nucleotide sequence: TGTGCTAGTGGCCTAGGGACAGGTCAGCTCTTCGGTCAGCCCCAGCATTTT. Translated, it gives CASGLGTGQLFGQPQHF.

The chain couples TRBV2 to TRBJ2-5; 12 bases match TRBD2. This CDR3 has 16 amino acids. The germline V gene encodes CDR1 SNHLY and CDR2 FYNNEI. The V segment lost 6 bases and the J segment 0 bases; nucleotides outside the gene matches: 5. CDR3 DNA sequence: TGTGCCAGCAGCCCCCTAGCGGGAGGGTACCAAGAGACCCAGTACTTC. Translating it yields CASSPLAGGYQETQYF.

This clone was detected only once. The V gene is TRBV19, the J gene TRBJ2-7; D is unclear. Germline V gene lookup returns CDR1 LNHDA and CDR2 SQIVND (reference sequence). The V end was cut by 4 bases, the J end by 6 bases, with 7 bases between. The CDR3 totals 11 residues. CDR3 sequence (DNA): TGTGCCAGTAGTAGTTTATCCGAGCAGTACTTC. It specifies CASSSLSEQYF.

V is TRBV7-2 and J is TRBJ1-2; unclear D gene. Trimming stripped 2 bases from V and 2 bases from J, with 3 bases between. In germline, CDR1 is SGHTA, CDR2 FQGNSA. The CDR3 runs to 12 residues. The CDR3 spells CASSLRNYGYTF. The CDR3 DNA reads as TGTGCCAGCAGCTTACGGAACTATGGCTACACCTTC.

A few counts support this clone. The chain combines TRBV9 with TRBJ1-1; perhaps TRBD1 as D (5 bases). The CDR3 loop spans 16 amino acids. From germline, CDR1 is SGDLS and CDR2 YYNGEE. Trimming cost V 5 bases and J 4 bases, with 21 bases left between them. CDR3 nucleotides: TGTGCCAGCAGTAACGCCCCTGGGGGGGTAGGCACTGAAGCTTTCTTT. Its protein is CASSNAPGGVGTEAFF.

The chain recombines TRBV29-1 with TRBJ2-3; 8 bases map to TRBD2. The V segment lost 6 bases and the J segment 0 bases; nucleotides outside the gene matches: 8. Germline V gives CDR1 SQVTM, CDR2 ANQGSEA. The CDR3 has 15 residues. The DNA of the CDR3 is TGCAGCGTGGTACGGACTAGCCCAAGCACAGATACGCAGTATTTT. This sequence encodes CSVVRTSPSTDTQYF.

V is TRBV11-2 and J is TRBJ2-1; 10 nucleotides align to TRBD2. The CDR3 is made up of 15 amino acids. Germline CDR1 reads SGHAT; CDR2 reads FQNNGV. J lost 6 bases, V lost 1 base, and 3 bases had no gene match. The CDR3 bases are TGTGCCAGCAGCTTAGGGGTAGCGGGAGGCAATGAGCAGTTCTTC. Protein: CASSLGVAGGNEQFF.

This sequence joins TRBV29-1 and TRBJ2-7, with 8 bases lining up with TRBD2. Germline V gene lookup returns CDR1 SQVTM and CDR2 ANQGSEA. There are 15 residues in the CDR3. The V and J ends lost 1 base and 3 bases, in that order; junction bases with no gene match: 8. Here the CDR3 DNA reads TGCAGCGTTGAAGTTGGAGTAGCGGGGCTCTACGAGCAGTACTTC. Protein product: CSVEVGVAGLYEQYF.

The chain carries TRBV19 and TRBJ1-2; TRBD1 agrees at 8 bases. Germline lookup yields CDR1 LNHDA and CDR2 SQIVND (reference sequence). The CDR3 consists of 16 residues. V was pared by 2 bases and J by 2 bases, with 7 bases of the junction left unmatched. CDR3 residues: CASSIPKNRGNYGYTF. CDR3 sequence (DNA): TGTGCCAGTAGTATACCAAAAAACAGGGGGAACTATGGCTACACCTTC.